This T cell receptor (beta chain) originates from a study of response to subunit inactivated influenza vaccine. Study-wide results and caveats: Authors suggested each seasonal flu vaccination may recruit only limited numbers of new T cells.

Of note for this clonotype: The antigen is not known.

Per the germline V gene, CDR1 is KGHDR and CDR2 is SFDVKD. The CDR3 extends over 16 amino acids. V shed 4 bases and J shed 2 bases, with 15 bases lying between them. TCRdb fed the RT-PCR reads into MiXCR, producing one record per CDR3 protein. Of under 800,000 distinct CDR3 sequences listed, around 14% are singletons. The specimen was PBMCs from blood, collected 14 to 15 days before vaccination. The TCR originated in a man in his fifties or sixties who received an inactivated influenza vaccine. The genes are TRBV24-1 and TRBJ2-3; D might be TRBD2 (7 bases). The CDR3 protein is CATSEYRGGHTDTQYF. The CDR3, as DNA: TGTGCCACCAGTGAATATAGGGGGGGACACACAGATACGCAGTATTTT.